This T cell receptor (beta chain) was retrieved from a study of shared T cell receptors in the human thymus. The CDR3 runs to 15 residues. V lost 0 bases and J 2 bases, leaving 10 bases between the germline ends. Germline CDR1 reads SGHRS; CDR2 reads YFSETQ. This clone was observed a single time. Generated by immunoSEQ multiplex PCR, the TCRdb table keeps only in-frame clones and is missing some. The repertoire has hundreds of thousands of clones, 70% to 90% of them found once; the top ten carry 0.0095% to 0.011%. This same sample was also part of a study on human thymus T cells. This second report adds: Corrective surgery for congenital heart defects was being performed on the healthy Finnish infants who were the donors. Resections from corrective heart surgery provided thymus tissue.

The sequenced material came from thymocytes. This TCR was recovered from a boy under two years old with a congenital heart defect. V gene TRBV5-1 combines with J gene TRBJ2-3; D gene uncertain. This chain's CDR3 is CASSLGLTPTDTQYF. The CDR3 DNA reads as TGCGCCAGCAGCTTGGGTCTGACACCCACAGATACGCAGTATTTT.